The TCR beta chain under discussion was sequenced for a study of blood T cell repertoires in COVID-19 (TCRdb year 2020). In terms of the full investigation: Collaborator samples came from the United States, Italy and Spain and covered acute and convalescent phases of COVID-19. The material from the prospective study consisted of cDNA or gDNA derived from T cells, B-cell-depleted T cells, or PBMCs. The dataset comprised deeply sampled blood TCRbeta repertoires from subjects exposed to, actively infected with, or recovered from COVID-19. The repertoires were released in a freely available public database intended as a resource for research on the immune response to SARS-CoV-2. Samples were obtained from the ongoing ImmuneRACE study (first 160 participants) and from some 1,300 subjects provided by 6 global collaborators. A de-identified subject ID, COVID-19 status, age in years and sex were almost always included in the sample metadata. Where available, HLA class I and class II types were taken from metadata supplied by the sample provider and were not determined by assay-based typing. Broader findings and caveats from the paper: The amount of clinical and demographic metadata varied by source and participant and was provided uncurated.

TCRbeta CDR3 regions were amplified from genomic DNA by means of the immunoSEQ Assay, a bias-controlled multiplex PCR. As for the authors' bioinformatics: The number of nucleated cells in each sample was estimated from the amplification of reference gene primers within the assay. To quantify the absolute abundance of each unique TCRbeta CDR3 rearrangement, sequence reads were collapsed and filtered. Productive Simpson clonality was computed per sample as the square root of Simpson's diversity index over productive rearrangements. TCRdb's version of the immuneACCESS table is confined to in-frame rearrangements and falls short of the full clone set. An unresolved V gene accounts for under half of the shortfall where checked; the remainder is of unknown origin. The DNA was the basis for D and trimming; V, J and clone size are from that table. Counted in this sample were tens of thousands of clones; approximately 80% of them appeared once. Approximately 20% of the sample rests with the top ten.

The collaborating institutions used their own protocols to collect whole blood in K2EDTA tubes. For TCRbeta analysis, collaborator samples were shipped as frozen whole blood, as isolated PBMCs, or as DNA extracted from either sample type. Regarding this clone: Which antigen it targets is not known. Base qualities are not provided; no much larger clone lies one nucleotide away.

CDR1 SGHTA and CDR2 FQGNSA were looked up in the germline V gene. At the junction V is shortened by 5 bases and J by 4 bases, with 21 bases in between. Reading from cysteine to phenylalanine, the CDR3 counts 17 amino acids. Just the 51-base CDR3 DNA is kept, in frame starting at base 1. The chain is assembled from TRBV7-2 and TRBJ1-3; there is no confident call for the D gene. The sample taken for sequencing was peripheral blood. This clonotype was sampled from a man aged 45 to 65 with active or convalescent COVID-19. The CDR3 in this case is CASSPIREDLWGNTIYF. Read as DNA, the sequence is TGTGCCAGCAGCCCAATAAGGGAGGACCTTTGGGGAAACACCATATATTTT. Joined to the reference TRBV7-2 and TRBJ1-3 proteins, this CDR3 gives the full variable domain: GAGVSQSPSNKVTEKGKDVELRCDPISGHTALYWYRQSLGQGLEFLIYFQGNSAPDKSGLPSDRFSAERTGGSVSTLTIQRTQQEDSAVYLCASSPIREDLWGNTIYFGEGSWLTVV.